The source of this T cell receptor (beta chain) is a study of vaccination and CD4 T cells after COVID-19. Study summary: Everyone enrolled got two doses of BNT162b2 or mRNA-1273 vaccine.

The V gene's germline CDR1 is MDHEN and CDR2 SYDVKM. V lost 8 bases to trimming and J lost 3 bases; unmatched junction nucleotides: 8. CDR3 size: 14 residues. There are a few counts of this clonotype. What it binds is unknown. As for treatment: roughly 10-day PBMC culture with coronavirus spike peptide pools or control peptides (ViraFEST assay). CD4+ T cells that had been cultured provided DNA sequenced with the Oncomine TCR Beta short-read assay. TCRdb redid the calling of the PCR reads with MiXCR, one entry per CDR3 protein. Here the sample spans approximately 17,000 distinct CDR3 sequences, around 40% being singletons. General study findings and limits: Vaccine-specific clones numbering 304 of 307 showed spike mono-reactivity in convalescent patients. Convalescent patients displayed a median about 85% of reactive clones emerging only post-vaccination.

Sequenced here: CD4+ T cells from blood, cultured in vitro, sampled after SARS-CoV-2 vaccination. This receptor was taken from a human donor who had recovered from COVID-19. This chain uses TRBV28 with TRBJ1-2; 8 bases agree with TRBD1. CDR3 loop: CASRGQGGHYGYTF. In nucleotides, the CDR3 is TGTGCCAGCCGTGGACAGGGAGGGCACTATGGCTACACCTTC.